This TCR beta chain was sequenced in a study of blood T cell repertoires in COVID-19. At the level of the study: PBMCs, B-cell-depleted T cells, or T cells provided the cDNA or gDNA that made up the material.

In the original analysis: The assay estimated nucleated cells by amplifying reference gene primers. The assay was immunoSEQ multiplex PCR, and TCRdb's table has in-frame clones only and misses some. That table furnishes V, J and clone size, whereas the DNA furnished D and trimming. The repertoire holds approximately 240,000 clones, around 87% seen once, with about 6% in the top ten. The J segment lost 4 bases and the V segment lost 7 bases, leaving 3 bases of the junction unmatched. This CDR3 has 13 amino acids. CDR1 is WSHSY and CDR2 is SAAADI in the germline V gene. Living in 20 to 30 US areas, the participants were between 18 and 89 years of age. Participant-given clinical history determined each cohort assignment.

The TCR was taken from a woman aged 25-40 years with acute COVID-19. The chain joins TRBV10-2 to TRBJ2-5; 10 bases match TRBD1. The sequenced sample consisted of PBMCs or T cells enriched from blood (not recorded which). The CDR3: CASNDRGPETQYF. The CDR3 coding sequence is TGCGCCAGCAATGACAGGGGGCCAGAGACCCAGTACTTC.